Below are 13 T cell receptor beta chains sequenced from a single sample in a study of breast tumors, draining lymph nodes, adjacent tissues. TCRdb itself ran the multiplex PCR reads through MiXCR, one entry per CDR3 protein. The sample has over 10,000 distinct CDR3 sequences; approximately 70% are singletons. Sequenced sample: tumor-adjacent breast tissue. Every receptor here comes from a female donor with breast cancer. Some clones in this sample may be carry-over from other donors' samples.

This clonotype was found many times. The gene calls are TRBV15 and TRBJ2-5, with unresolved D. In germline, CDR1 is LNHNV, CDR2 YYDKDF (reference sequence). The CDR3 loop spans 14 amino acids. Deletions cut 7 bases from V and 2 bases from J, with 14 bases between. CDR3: CATTRYGLQETQYF. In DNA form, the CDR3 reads TGTGCCACCACCCGTTATGGGCTACAAGAGACCCAGTACTTC.

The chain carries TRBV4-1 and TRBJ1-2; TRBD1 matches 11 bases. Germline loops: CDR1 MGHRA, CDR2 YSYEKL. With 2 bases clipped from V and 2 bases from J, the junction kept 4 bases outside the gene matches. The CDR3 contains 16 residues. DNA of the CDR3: TGCGCCAGCAGCCAAACTGGACAGGGGGCGAACTATGGCTACACCTTC. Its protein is CASSQTGQGANYGYTF.

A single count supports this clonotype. CDR3 amino acids: CASLGQALETQYF. In DNA, the CDR3 is TGTGCCAGCTTGGGACAGGCCTTAGAGACCCAGTACTTC. The chain combines TRBV18 with TRBJ2-5, with 8 bases identical to TRBD1. Germline V lookup: CDR1 KGHSH, CDR2 LQKENI. The ends lost 7 bases at V and 4 bases at J; junction bases unmatched: 5. The CDR3 is 13 residues long. The whole variable domain, remainder taken from reference TRBV18 and TRBJ2-5, is NAGVMQNPRHLVRRRGQEARLRCSPMKGHSHVYWYRQLPEEGLKFMVYLQKENIIDESGMPKERFSAEFPKEGPSILRIQQVVRGDSAAYFCASLGQALETQYFGPGTRLLVL.

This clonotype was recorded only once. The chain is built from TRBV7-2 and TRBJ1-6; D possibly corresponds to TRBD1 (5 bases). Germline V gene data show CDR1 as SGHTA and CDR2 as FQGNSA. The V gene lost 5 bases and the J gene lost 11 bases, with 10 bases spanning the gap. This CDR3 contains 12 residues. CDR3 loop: CASSRAGTPLHF. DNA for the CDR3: TGTGCCAGCAGCCGGGCAGGGACACCCCTCCACTTT. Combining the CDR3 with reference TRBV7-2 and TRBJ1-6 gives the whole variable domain GAGVSQSPSNKVTEKGKDVELRCDPISGHTALYWYRQSLGQGLEFLIYFQGNSAPDKSGLPSDRFSAERTGGSVSTLTIQRTQQEDSAVYLCASSRAGTPLHFGNGTRLTVT.

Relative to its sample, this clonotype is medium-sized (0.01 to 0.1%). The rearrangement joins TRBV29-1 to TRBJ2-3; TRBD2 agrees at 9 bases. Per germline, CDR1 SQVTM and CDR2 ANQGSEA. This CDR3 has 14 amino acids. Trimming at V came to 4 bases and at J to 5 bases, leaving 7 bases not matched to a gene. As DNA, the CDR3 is TGCAGCGTTGGTCCCGCGGGGGGGGGAGATACGCAGTATTTT. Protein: CSVGPAGGGDTQYF.

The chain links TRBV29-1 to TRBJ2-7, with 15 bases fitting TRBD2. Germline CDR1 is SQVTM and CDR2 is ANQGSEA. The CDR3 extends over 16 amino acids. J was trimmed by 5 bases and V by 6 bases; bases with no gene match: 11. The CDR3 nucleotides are TGCAGCGTCGCCGGGACTAGCGGGAGGAGTAGCGACGAGCAGTACTTC. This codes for CSVAGTSGRSSDEQYF.

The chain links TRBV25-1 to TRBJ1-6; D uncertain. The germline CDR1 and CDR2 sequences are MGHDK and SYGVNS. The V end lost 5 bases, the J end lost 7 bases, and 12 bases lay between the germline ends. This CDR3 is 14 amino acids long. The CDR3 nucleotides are TGTGCCAGCAGTAACAGCGTATCGAATTCACCCCTCCACTTT. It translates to CASSNSVSNSPLHF.

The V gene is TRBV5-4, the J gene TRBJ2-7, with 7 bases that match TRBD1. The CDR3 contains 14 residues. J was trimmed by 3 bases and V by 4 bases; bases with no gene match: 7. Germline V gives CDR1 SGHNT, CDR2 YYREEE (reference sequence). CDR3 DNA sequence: TGTGCCAGCAGCGAAGGGGGCTTAGGCTACGAGCAGTACTTC. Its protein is CASSEGGLGYEQYF.

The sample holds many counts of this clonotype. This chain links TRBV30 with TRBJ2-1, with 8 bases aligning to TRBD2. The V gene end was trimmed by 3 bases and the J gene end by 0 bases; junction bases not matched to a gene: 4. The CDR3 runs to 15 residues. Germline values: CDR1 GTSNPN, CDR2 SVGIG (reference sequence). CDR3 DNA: TGTGCCTGGAGGCCCCGGGGGGGCTCCTACAATGAGCAGTTCTTC. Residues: CAWRPRGGSYNEQFF.

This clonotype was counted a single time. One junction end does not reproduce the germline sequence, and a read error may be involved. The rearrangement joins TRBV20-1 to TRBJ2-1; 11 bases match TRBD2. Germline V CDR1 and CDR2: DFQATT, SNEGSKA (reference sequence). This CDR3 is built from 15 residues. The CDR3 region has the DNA TGCAGTGCTGGAGACCTAGCGGGAGGCAACAATGAGCAGTTCTTC. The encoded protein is CSAGDLAGGNNEQFF.

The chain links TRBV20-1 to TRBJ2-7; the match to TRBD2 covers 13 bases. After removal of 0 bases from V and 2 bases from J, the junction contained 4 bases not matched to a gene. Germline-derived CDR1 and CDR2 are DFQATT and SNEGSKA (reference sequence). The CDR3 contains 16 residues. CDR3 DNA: TGCAGTGCTAGAGATTGGACTAGCGGGAGCCCCTACGAGCAGTACTTC. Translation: CSARDWTSGSPYEQYF.

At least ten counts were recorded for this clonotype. Here the CDR3 reads CASSLWTSGETQYF. In DNA, the CDR3 is TGTGCCAGCAGCCTATGGACTAGTGGGGAGACCCAGTACTTC. The chain is built from TRBV3-1 and TRBJ2-5; the match to TRBD2 covers 7 bases. Unmatched junction bases numbered 7, after V lost 4 bases and J lost 5 bases. The CDR3 is 14 residues long. Germline CDR1 LGHDT, CDR2 YNNKEL (reference sequence).

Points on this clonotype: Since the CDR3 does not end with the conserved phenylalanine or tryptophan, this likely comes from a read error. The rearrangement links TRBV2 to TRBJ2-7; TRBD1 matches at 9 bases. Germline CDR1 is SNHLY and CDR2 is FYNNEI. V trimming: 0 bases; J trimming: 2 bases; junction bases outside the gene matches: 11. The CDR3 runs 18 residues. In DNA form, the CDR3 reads TGTGCCAGCAGTGAAGCGGGTTTCCCGGGACAGGGAACCTACGAGCAGTACCTC. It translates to CASSEAGFPGQGTYEQYL.